The entry below gives a single TCR beta chain sequence along with its context. This entry is derived from a study of shared clonotypes between healthy human individuals. TCRdb's copy holds only in-frame clones and misses some; the assay was immunoSEQ multiplex PCR. The sample lists around 510,000 clones; roughly 95% were seen once. Trimming pared 0 bases from V and 1 base from J, leaving 10 bases between. The CDR3 runs to 15 residues. Germline loops: CDR1 KGHSH, CDR2 LQKENI. The chain links TRBV18 to TRBJ2-7; D is unclear. The TCR comes from a young woman in good health. Material: naive CD4+ T cells sorted from blood. The sample's subset: CD45RA+ positively selected. The CDR3 sequence is CASSPPWQASYEQYF. The CDR3 DNA is TGTGCCAGCTCACCACCTTGGCAGGCGTCCTACGAGCAGTACTTC.